Sequencing of this T cell receptor beta chain was carried out in a study of T-cell memory formation after mild COVID-19. Study-wide findings and caveats: CD4/CD8 balance held among clones contracting day 15 to 85, and later expanders leaned CD4+.

Worth noting for this clonotype: Its antigen is unknown.

Each CDR3 protein gets one entry after TCRdb re-called the 5' RACE reads with MiXCR. This table has 190,000 or so distinct CDR3 sequences, roughly a tenth appearing once. Germline trimming cut 3 bases from V and 5 bases from J; bases unmatched to any gene: 7. The CDR3 runs 15 residues. Germline V CDR1 and CDR2: ENHRY, SYGVKD. The sample taken for sequencing was PBMCs or a T cell subset sorted from them (not recorded which). This rearrangement joins TRBV10-3 to TRBJ1-2; 9 bases agree with TRBD1. The sequence came from a man younger than 35 who had mild COVID-19 (a few samples of this study predate the infection). Cell type and time point are not known. The CDR3 region is CAISEDRGALYGYTF. DNA for the CDR3: TGTGCCATCAGTGAAGACAGGGGGGCCTTGTATGGCTACACCTTC.